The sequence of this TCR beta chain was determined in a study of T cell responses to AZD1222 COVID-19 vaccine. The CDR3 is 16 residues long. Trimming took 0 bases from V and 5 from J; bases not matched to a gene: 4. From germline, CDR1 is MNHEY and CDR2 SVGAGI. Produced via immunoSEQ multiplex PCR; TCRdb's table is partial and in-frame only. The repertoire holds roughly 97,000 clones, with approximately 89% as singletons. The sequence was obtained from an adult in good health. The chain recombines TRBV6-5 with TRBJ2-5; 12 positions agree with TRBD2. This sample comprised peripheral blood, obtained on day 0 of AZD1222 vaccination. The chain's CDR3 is CASSYSGLAGGETQYF. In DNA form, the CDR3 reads TGTGCCAGCAGTTACTCGGGGCTAGCGGGAGGGGAGACCCAGTACTTC.